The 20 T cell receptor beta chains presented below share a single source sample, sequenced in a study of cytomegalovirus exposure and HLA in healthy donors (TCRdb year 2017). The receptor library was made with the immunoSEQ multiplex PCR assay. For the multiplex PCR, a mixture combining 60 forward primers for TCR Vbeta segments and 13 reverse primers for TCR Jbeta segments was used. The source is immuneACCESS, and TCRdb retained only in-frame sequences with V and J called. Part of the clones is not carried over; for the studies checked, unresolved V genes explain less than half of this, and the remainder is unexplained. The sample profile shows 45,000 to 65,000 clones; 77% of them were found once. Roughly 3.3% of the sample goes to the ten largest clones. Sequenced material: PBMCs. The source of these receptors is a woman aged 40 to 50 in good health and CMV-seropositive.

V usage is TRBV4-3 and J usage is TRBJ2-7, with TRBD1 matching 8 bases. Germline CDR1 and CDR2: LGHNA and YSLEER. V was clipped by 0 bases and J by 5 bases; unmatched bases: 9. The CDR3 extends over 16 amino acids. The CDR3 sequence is CASSQDNVRQGNEQYF. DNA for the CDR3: TGCGCCAGCAGCCAAGATAACGTGAGACAGGGGAACGAGCAGTACTTC.

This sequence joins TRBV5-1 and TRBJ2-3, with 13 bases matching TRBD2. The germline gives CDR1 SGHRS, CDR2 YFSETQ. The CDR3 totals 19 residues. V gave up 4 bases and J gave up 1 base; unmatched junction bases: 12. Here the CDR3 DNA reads TGCGCCAGCAGCGGGACACTAGCGGGGGGGCTCCCTGGCACAGATACGCAGTATTTT. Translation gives CASSGTLAGGLPGTDTQYF.

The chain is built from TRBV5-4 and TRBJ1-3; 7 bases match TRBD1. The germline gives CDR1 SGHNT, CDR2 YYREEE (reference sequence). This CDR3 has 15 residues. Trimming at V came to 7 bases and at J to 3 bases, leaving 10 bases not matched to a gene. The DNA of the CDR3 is TGTGCCAGCGGCACTCTCACAGGGGATGGAAACACCATATATTTT. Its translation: CASGTLTGDGNTIYF. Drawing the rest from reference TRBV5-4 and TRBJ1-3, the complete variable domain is ETGVTQSPTHLIKTRGQQVTLRCSSQSGHNTVSWYQQALGQGPQFIFQYYREEENGRGNFPPRFSGLQFPNYSSELNVNALELDDSALYLCASGTLTGDGNTIYFGEGSWLTVV.

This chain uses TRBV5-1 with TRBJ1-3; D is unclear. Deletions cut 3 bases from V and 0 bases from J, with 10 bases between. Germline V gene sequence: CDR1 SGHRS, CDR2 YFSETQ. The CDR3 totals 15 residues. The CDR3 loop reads CASSSDGSSGNTIYF. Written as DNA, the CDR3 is TGCGCCAGCAGCTCCGACGGGAGCTCTGGAAACACCATATATTTT.

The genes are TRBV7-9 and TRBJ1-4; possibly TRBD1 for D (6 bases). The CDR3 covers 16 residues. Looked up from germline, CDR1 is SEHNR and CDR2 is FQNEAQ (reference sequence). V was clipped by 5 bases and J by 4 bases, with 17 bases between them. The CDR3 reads CASSLGGGDGNEKLFF. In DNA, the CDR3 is TGTGCCAGCAGCCTAGGGGGGGGCGACGGTAATGAAAAACTGTTTTTT.

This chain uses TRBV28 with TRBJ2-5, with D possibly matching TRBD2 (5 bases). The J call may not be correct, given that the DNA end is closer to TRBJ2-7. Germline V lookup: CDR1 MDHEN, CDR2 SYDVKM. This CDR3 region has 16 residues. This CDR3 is CASSPPGSGIRYEQYF. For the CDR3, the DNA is TGTGCCAGCAGTCCCCCAGGCTCGGGGATAAGGTACGAGCAGTACTTC.

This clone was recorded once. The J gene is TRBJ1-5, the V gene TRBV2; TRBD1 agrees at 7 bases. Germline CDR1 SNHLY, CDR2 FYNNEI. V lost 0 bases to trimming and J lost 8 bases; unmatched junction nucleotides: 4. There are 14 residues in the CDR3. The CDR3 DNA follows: TGTGCCAGCAGTGAAGCTCGAGGGGGCGAGCCCCAGCATTTT. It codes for CASSEARGGEPQHF.

CDR3 nucleotide sequence: TGTGCCTGGAACAGGGGGCCGATTGGCTACACCTTC. Translating gives CAWNRGPIGYTF. The V gene is TRBV30, the J gene TRBJ1-2, with 9 bases that match TRBD1. The CDR3 is 12 residues long. CDR1 and CDR2 from the germline V gene are GTSNPN and SVGIG (reference sequence). V lost 4 bases, J lost 7 bases, and 4 bases stayed unmatched.

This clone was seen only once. The CDR3 nucleotides read TGTGCCAGCAGCAGAGGACAGGTGGAGAATGAAAAACTGTTTTTT. Translated, it gives CASSRGQVENEKLFF. The chain employs TRBV7-9 and TRBJ1-4; 7 bases map to TRBD1. This CDR3 is built from 15 residues. CDR1 and CDR2 (germline): SEHNR, FQNEAQ (reference sequence). V trimming: 5 bases; J trimming: 5 bases; junction bases outside the gene matches: 8.

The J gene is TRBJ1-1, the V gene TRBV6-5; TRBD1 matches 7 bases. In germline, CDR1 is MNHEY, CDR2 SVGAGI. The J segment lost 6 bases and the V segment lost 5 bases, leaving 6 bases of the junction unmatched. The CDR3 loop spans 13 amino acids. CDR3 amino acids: CASSLRDSAEAFF. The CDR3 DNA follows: TGTGCCAGCAGTCTCCGGGACAGCGCTGAAGCTTTCTTT.

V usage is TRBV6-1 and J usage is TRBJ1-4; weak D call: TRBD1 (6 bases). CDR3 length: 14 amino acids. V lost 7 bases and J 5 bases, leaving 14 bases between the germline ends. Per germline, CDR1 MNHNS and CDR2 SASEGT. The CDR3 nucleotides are TGTGCCAGCATCCCTGCAGGGGCAAATGAAAAACTGTTTTTT. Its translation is CASIPAGANEKLFF.

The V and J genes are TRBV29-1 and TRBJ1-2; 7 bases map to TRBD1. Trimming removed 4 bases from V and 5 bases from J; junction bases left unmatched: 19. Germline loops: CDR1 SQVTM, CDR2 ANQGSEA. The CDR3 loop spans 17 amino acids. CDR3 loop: CSVGADRFESAKYGYTF. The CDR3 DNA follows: TGCAGCGTTGGAGCGGACAGGTTCGAGAGTGCGAAGTATGGCTACACCTTC.

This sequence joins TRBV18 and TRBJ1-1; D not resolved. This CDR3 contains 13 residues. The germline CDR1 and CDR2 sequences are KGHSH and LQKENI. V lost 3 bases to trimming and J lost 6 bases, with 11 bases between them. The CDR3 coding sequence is TGTGCCAGCTCACCCGGCGGGAGTTCTGAAGCTTTCTTT. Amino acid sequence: CASSPGGSSEAFF.

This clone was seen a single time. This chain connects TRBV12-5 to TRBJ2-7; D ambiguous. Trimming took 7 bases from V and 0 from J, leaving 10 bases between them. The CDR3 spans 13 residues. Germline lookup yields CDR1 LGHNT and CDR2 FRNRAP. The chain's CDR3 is CASAPLSSYEQYF. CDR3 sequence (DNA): TGTGCTAGTGCCCCTCTAAGCTCCTACGAGCAGTACTTC.

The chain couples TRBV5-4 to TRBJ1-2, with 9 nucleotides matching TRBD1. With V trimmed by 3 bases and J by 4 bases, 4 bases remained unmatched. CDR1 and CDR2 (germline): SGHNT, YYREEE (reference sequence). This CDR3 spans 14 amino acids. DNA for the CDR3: TGTGCCAGCAGCTCGGACAGGGGAACCTATGGCTACACCTTC. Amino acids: CASSSDRGTYGYTF.

The CDR3 nucleotides read TGTGCCAGTAGTATCGTAGGAGGGCCCCAGCATTTT. Amino acid sequence: CASSIVGGPQHF. The chain is built from TRBV19 and TRBJ1-5; unclear D gene. Trimming left V 3 bases short and J 9 bases short, with 9 bases between. The CDR3 loop spans 12 amino acids. From germline, CDR1 is LNHDA and CDR2 SQIVND (reference sequence).

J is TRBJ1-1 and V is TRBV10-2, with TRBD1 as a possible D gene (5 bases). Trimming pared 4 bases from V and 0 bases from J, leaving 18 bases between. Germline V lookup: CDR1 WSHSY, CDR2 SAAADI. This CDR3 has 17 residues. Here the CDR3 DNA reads TGCGCCAGCAGTGGGTCCTTGGGGGGGATCATGAACACTGAAGCTTTCTTT. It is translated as CASSGSLGGIMNTEAFF.

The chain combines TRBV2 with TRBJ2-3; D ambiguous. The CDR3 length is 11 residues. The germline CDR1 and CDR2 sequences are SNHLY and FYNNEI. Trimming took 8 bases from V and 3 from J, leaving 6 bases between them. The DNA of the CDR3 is TGTGCCAGCCTGAGAACAGATACGCAGTATTTT. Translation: CASLRTDTQYF. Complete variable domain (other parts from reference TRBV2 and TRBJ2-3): EPEVTQTPSHQVTQMGQEVILRCVPISNHLYFYWYRQILGQKVEFLVSFYNNEISEKSEIFDDQFSVERPDGSNFTLKIRSTKLEDSAMYFCASLRTDTQYFGPGTRLTVL.

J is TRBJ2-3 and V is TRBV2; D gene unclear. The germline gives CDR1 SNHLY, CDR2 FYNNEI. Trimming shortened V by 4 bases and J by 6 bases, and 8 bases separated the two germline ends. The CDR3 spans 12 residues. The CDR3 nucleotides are TGTGCCAGCAGTGCTGAGGCCGATACGCAGTATTTT. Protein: CASSAEADTQYF. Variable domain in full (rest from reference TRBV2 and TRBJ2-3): EPEVTQTPSHQVTQMGQEVILRCVPISNHLYFYWYRQILGQKVEFLVSFYNNEISEKSEIFDDQFSVERPDGSNFTLKIRSTKLEDSAMYFCASSAEADTQYFGPGTRLTVL.

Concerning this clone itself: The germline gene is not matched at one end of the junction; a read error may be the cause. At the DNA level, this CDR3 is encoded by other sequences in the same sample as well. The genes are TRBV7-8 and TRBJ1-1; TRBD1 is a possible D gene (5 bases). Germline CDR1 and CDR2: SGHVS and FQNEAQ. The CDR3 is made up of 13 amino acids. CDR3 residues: CASSLEGFTEAFF. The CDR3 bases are TGTGCCAGCAGCTTAGAGGGGTTCACTGAAGCTTTCTTC. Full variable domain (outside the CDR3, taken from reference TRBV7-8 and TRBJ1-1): GAGVSQSPRYKVAKRGQDVALRCDPISGHVSLFWYQQALGQGPEFLTYFQNEAQLDKSGLPSDRFFAERPEGSVSTLKIQRTQQEDSAVYLCASSLEGFTEAFFGQGTRLTVV.